The 3 T cell receptor beta chains below were found in one sample sequenced in a study of OX40 agonist ivuxolimab in advanced cancers. Sequencing used immunoSEQ multiplex PCR; TCRdb keeps in-frame clones, though not all of them. The sample includes over 40,000 clones, roughly 86% of them seen just once. Here the sequenced sample was CD4+ or CD8+ T cells sorted from blood, taken in a trial of the OX40 agonist ivuxolimab. The source of these receptors is an adult with an advanced solid tumor such as melanoma, head and neck, liver or kidney cancer.

The chain is built from TRBV7-8 and TRBJ1-2; the match to TRBD1 covers 8 bases. Losses at the gene ends were 7 bases for V and 2 bases for J; bases not matched to a gene: 12. The CDR3 is 16 amino acids. Germline V gives CDR1 SGHVS, CDR2 FQNEAQ. CDR3 residues: CASTRTGNSHNYGYTF. CDR3 DNA: TGTGCCAGCACACGGACAGGGAATTCCCACAACTATGGCTACACCTTC. Combining the CDR3 with reference TRBV7-8 and TRBJ1-2 gives the whole variable domain GAGVSQSPRYKVAKRGQDVALRCDPISGHVSLFWYQQALGQGPEFLTYFQNEAQLDKSGLPSDRFFAERPEGSVSTLKIQRTQQEDSAVYLCASTRTGNSHNYGYTFGSGTRLTVV.

J is TRBJ1-2 and V is TRBV28; the match to TRBD1 covers 9 bases. Germline CDR1 reads MDHEN; CDR2 reads SYDVKM. V was pared by 3 bases and J by 7 bases, with 12 bases of the junction left unmatched. The CDR3 runs to 16 residues. CDR3 DNA sequence: TGTGCCAGCAGTTTGCCACAGGGGGCGGGTCAGGGTGGCTACACCTTC. Translation: CASSLPQGAGQGGYTF.

The V and J genes are TRBV2 and TRBJ2-2, with 7 bases matching TRBD1. This CDR3 has 15 residues. V dropped 9 bases and J dropped 4; count of bases not matched to a gene: 11. The germline CDR1 and CDR2 sequences are SNHLY and FYNNEI. The CDR3 sequence: CARRGRGSVTGELFF. Here the CDR3 DNA reads TGTGCCAGGCGAGGCAGGGGGAGTGTCACCGGGGAGCTGTTTTTT.